The rows below give T cell receptor beta chains drawn from one sample of a study of T cells in Graves' hyperthyroidism and ophthalmopathy. TCRdb re-analysed the multiplex PCR reads in MiXCR, keeping a single row per CDR3 protein. The sample holds about 290,000 distinct CDR3 sequences; approximately 15% are singletons and the top ten take roughly 33%. The sample was blood. These receptor sequences come from a man aged 30 to 45 with Graves' hyperthyroidism. The CDR3 runs from the conserved cysteine through the conserved F or W. D genes are given only for firm matches. Not every row has a clone size; where given, it reads once, few, many or a size class.

len: 14
j_gene: TRBJ2-7
abundance: many
d_gene: NA
v_gene: TRBV5-5
CDR3nt: TGTGCCAGCAGCTTGGGCCTAGCGTCCCTCGAGCAGTACTTC
CDR3aa: CASSLGLASLEQYF

len: 15
j_gene: TRBJ2-7
abundance: few
d_gene: NA
v_gene: TRBV12-3/TRBV12-4
CDR3nt: TGTGCCAGCAGTTCCGATCAGGGGTACTCCTACGAGCAGTACTTC
CDR3aa: CASSSDQGYSYEQYF

len: 15
j_gene: TRBJ2-7
abundance: many
d_gene: TRBD2
v_gene: TRBV11-1
CDR3nt: TGTGCCAGCAGCTCCCCGCGGGAGATGGTCTACGAGCAGTACTTC
CDR3aa: CASSSPREMVYEQYF

len: 14
j_gene: TRBJ2-2
abundance: NA
d_gene: TRBD2
v_gene: TRBV6-1
CDR3nt: TGTGCCAGCAGTTACGGGGGGGACACCGGGGAGCTGTTTTTT
CDR3aa: CASSYGGDTGELFF

len: 14
j_gene: TRBJ2-1
abundance: NA
d_gene: NA
v_gene: TRBV20-1
CDR3nt: TGCAGCGCTCGCATGGCCGCCGGGCCAACTGAGCAGTTCTTC
CDR3aa: CSARMAAGPTEQFF

len: 13
j_gene: TRBJ1-5
abundance: few
d_gene: NA
v_gene: TRBV13
CDR3nt: TGTGCCAGCAGCCGACACCTTAATCAGCCCCAGCATTTT
CDR3aa: CASSRHLNQPQHF

len: 12
j_gene: TRBJ2-2
abundance: many
d_gene: NA
v_gene: TRBV24-1
CDR3nt: TGTGCCACCAGTGAACCTAGTGGGGAGCTGTTTTTT
CDR3aa: CATSEPSGELFF

len: 14
j_gene: TRBJ1-4
abundance: many
d_gene: TRBD1
v_gene: TRBV5-1
CDR3nt: TGCGCCAGCAGCTCCGGGACAGGAGGAGAAAAACTGTTTTTT
CDR3aa: CASSSGTGGEKLFF

len: 15
j_gene: TRBJ2-5
abundance: NA
d_gene: NA
v_gene: TRBV2
CDR3nt: TGTGCCAGCTTGATCGCAGCTTGGTACCAAGAGACCCAGTACTTC
CDR3aa: CASLIAAWYQETQYF

len: 11
j_gene: TRBJ2-7
abundance: many
d_gene: NA
v_gene: TRBV29-1
CDR3nt: TGCAGCGTTGGCAGGGCCTACGAGCAGTACTTC
CDR3aa: CSVGRAYEQYF

len: 16
j_gene: TRBJ2-5
abundance: many
d_gene: TRBD2
v_gene: TRBV7-8
CDR3nt: TGTGCCAGCAGCCCCGATGCCAGCGGGAGGGCGACCCCTGTGTACTTC
CDR3aa: CASSPDASGRATPVYF

len: 14
j_gene: TRBJ2-1
abundance: few
d_gene: TRBD2
v_gene: TRBV20-1
CDR3nt: TGCAGTGCATATACTAGCGGGAGAAACAATGAGCAGTTCTTC
CDR3aa: CSAYTSGRNNEQFF

len: 12
j_gene: TRBJ1-5
abundance: NA
d_gene: NA
v_gene: TRBV19
CDR3nt: TGTGCCAGTAGTGGGCTAAGTCAGCCCCAGCACTTT
CDR3aa: CASSGLSQPQHF

len: 11
j_gene: TRBJ1-1
abundance: NA
d_gene: NA
v_gene: TRBV2
CDR3nt: TGTGCCAGCACCATGGCCGCTGAAGCTTTCTTT
CDR3aa: CASTMAAEAFF

len: 12
j_gene: TRBJ2-7
abundance: many
d_gene: NA
v_gene: TRBV6-1
CDR3nt: TGTGCCAGCTCTTTCACTGGCTACGAGCAGTACTTC
CDR3aa: CASSFTGYEQYF

len: 17
j_gene: TRBJ2-5
abundance: NA
d_gene: TRBD2
v_gene: TRBV3-1
CDR3nt: TGTGCCAGCAGCCAAAATCGGTTCGCGGGAGTGGGAGAGACCCAGTACTTC
CDR3aa: CASSQNRFAGVGETQYF

len: 15
j_gene: TRBJ2-7
abundance: NA
d_gene: NA
v_gene: TRBV20-1
CDR3nt: TGCAGTGCCGACAGAACCGTGGACCGATACTACGAGCAGTACTTC
CDR3aa: CSADRTVDRYYEQYF

len: 17
j_gene: TRBJ2-1
abundance: many
d_gene: TRBD1
v_gene: TRBV28
CDR3nt: TGTGCCAGCAGCCTTCCGGGACAGGGTAGGTCCTACAATGAGCAGTTCTTC
CDR3aa: CASSLPGQGRSYNEQFF

len: 14
j_gene: TRBJ1-2
abundance: many
d_gene: NA
v_gene: TRBV9
CDR3nt: TGTGCCAGCAGCGTACAGCAGGAACATTATGGCTACACCTTC
CDR3aa: CASSVQQEHYGYTF

len: 15
j_gene: TRBJ2-2
abundance: few
d_gene: TRBD1
v_gene: TRBV10-3
CDR3nt: TGTGCCATCAGTGCTACAGGGGCGAACACCGGGGAGCTGTTTTTT
CDR3aa: CAISATGANTGELFF

len: 13
j_gene: TRBJ1-4
abundance: many
d_gene: NA
v_gene: TRBV11-2
CDR3nt: TGTGCCAGCAGCTTATCAAGGGAGGAAAAACTGTTTTTT
CDR3aa: CASSLSREEKLFF

len: 11
j_gene: TRBJ1-2
abundance: NA
d_gene: NA
v_gene: TRBV20-1
CDR3nt: TGCAGTGCTAAGGGTTACTATGGCTACACCTTC
CDR3aa: CSAKGYYGYTF

len: 16
j_gene: TRBJ2-2
abundance: few
d_gene: TRBD2
v_gene: TRBV11-3
CDR3nt: TGTGCCAGCAGCTCTCCGGGACTAGCGGGAGTTGGGGAGCTGTTTTTT
CDR3aa: CASSSPGLAGVGELFF

len: 13
j_gene: TRBJ2-7
abundance: many
d_gene: NA
v_gene: TRBV30
CDR3nt: TGTGCCTGGACAGAGGGGTCAGCCTACGAGCAGTACTTC
CDR3aa: CAWTEGSAYEQYF

len: 13
j_gene: TRBJ1-2
abundance: few
d_gene: NA
v_gene: TRBV20-1
CDR3nt: TGCAGTGCTAGTACAGGGATCAGCTATGGCTACACCTTC
CDR3aa: CSASTGISYGYTF

len: 12
j_gene: TRBJ2-3
abundance: many
d_gene: NA
v_gene: TRBV12-3/TRBV12-4
CDR3nt: TGTGCCAGCAGCCCCCTTTTTGATACGCAGTATTTT
CDR3aa: CASSPLFDTQYF

len: 12
j_gene: TRBJ1-2
abundance: NA
d_gene: NA
v_gene: TRBV12-3/TRBV12-4
CDR3nt: TGTGCCTCGGGGGCAGGGAACTATGGCTACACCTTC
CDR3aa: CASGAGNYGYTF

len: 14
j_gene: TRBJ2-5
abundance: NA
d_gene: NA
v_gene: TRBV10-3
CDR3nt: TGTGCCATCAGGTCTCAGGGGATTCAAGAGACCCAGTACTTC
CDR3aa: CAIRSQGIQETQYF

len: 13
j_gene: TRBJ1-4
abundance: NA
d_gene: TRBD1
v_gene: TRBV29-1
CDR3nt: TGCAGCGTATGGACAGGGGGGAATGAAAAACTGTTTTTT
CDR3aa: CSVWTGGNEKLFF

len: 15
j_gene: TRBJ1-2
abundance: many
d_gene: TRBD1
v_gene: TRBV12-3/TRBV12-4
CDR3nt: TGTGCCAGCAGTGAATCCGGGACAGGGAGCTATGGCTACACCTTC
CDR3aa: CASSESGTGSYGYTF

len: 14
j_gene: TRBJ2-1
abundance: NA
d_gene: NA
v_gene: TRBV12-5
CDR3nt: TGTGCTAGTGGTCCCCCCACTAGTTTCAATGAGCAGTTCTTC
CDR3aa: CASGPPTSFNEQFF

len: 14
j_gene: TRBJ1-3
abundance: few
d_gene: NA
v_gene: TRBV20-1
CDR3nt: TGCAGTGCTATACACGGGGGATCTGGAAACACCATATATTTT
CDR3aa: CSAIHGGSGNTIYF

len: 19
j_gene: TRBJ2-1
abundance: many
d_gene: TRBD2
v_gene: TRBV7-9
CDR3nt: TGTGCCAGGAAGCCAGGTCTCGACCCGGCTAGCGGGTCGGGCAATGAGCAGTTCTTC
CDR3aa: CARKPGLDPASGSGNEQFF

len: 12
j_gene: TRBJ2-1
abundance: many
d_gene: NA
v_gene: TRBV7-8
CDR3nt: TGTGCCAGCAGCTTAGCGGCGGGTGAGCAGTTCTTC
CDR3aa: CASSLAAGEQFF

len: 16
j_gene: TRBJ2-2
abundance: few
d_gene: TRBD1
v_gene: TRBV5-1
CDR3nt: TGCGCCAGCAGCTTGGCCCCCGGACAGGGGTCCGGGGAGCTGTTTTTT
CDR3aa: CASSLAPGQGSGELFF

len: 13
j_gene: TRBJ1-1
abundance: NA
d_gene: TRBD1
v_gene: TRBV4-1
CDR3nt: TGCGCCAGCAGCCAAGAAGGGGGCCAAGAAGCTTTCTTT
CDR3aa: CASSQEGGQEAFF

len: 16
j_gene: TRBJ2-3
abundance: many
d_gene: NA
v_gene: TRBV27
CDR3nt: TGTGCCAGCAGTCGGGCATACAGGGCCGGGGAAGATACGCAGTATTTT
CDR3aa: CASSRAYRAGEDTQYF

len: 15
j_gene: TRBJ2-5
abundance: many
d_gene: NA
v_gene: TRBV5-6
CDR3nt: TGTGCCAGCAGCTCGCCCTCTAGGAACGGTGAGACCCAGTACTTC
CDR3aa: CASSSPSRNGETQYF

len: 18
j_gene: TRBJ2-7
abundance: few
d_gene: TRBD2
v_gene: TRBV19
CDR3nt: TGTGCCAGTAGTATCTGGGGATTCGGGGGGACGACCTCCTACGAGCAGTACTTC
CDR3aa: CASSIWGFGGTTSYEQYF

len: 16
j_gene: TRBJ2-1
abundance: NA
d_gene: TRBD2
v_gene: TRBV5-1
CDR3nt: TGCGCCAGCAGCTTCCTGTCTGGCGGGAGCATGGATGAGCAGTTCTTC
CDR3aa: CASSFLSGGSMDEQFF